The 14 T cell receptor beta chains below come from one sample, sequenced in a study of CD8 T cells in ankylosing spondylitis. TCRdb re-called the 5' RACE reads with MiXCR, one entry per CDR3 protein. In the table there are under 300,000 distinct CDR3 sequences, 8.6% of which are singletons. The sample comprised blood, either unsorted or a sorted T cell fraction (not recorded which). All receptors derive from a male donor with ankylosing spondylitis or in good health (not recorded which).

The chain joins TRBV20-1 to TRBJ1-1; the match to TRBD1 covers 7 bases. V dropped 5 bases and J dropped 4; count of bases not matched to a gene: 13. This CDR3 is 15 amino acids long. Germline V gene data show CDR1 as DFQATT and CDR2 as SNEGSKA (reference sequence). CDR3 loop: CSASGQSRWGTEAFF. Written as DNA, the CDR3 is TGCAGTGCTTCGGGACAGTCGAGGTGGGGCACTGAAGCTTTCTTT.

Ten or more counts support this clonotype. CDR3 in amino acids: CASSSQRGSSYNEQFF. In DNA form, the CDR3 reads TGTGCCAGCAGCTCCCAGCGGGGGAGCTCCTACAATGAGCAGTTCTTC. The V call is TRBV7-2, the J call TRBJ2-1; TRBD2 matches 8 bases. Unmatched junction bases numbered 5, after V lost 4 bases and J lost 0 bases. The V gene's germline CDR1 is SGHTA and CDR2 FQGNSA. The CDR3 contains 16 residues.

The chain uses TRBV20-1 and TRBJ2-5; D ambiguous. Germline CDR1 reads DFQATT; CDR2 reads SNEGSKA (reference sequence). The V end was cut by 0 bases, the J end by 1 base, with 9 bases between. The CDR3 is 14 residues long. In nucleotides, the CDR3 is TGCAGTGCTAGAGATCCGGACGCCCAAGAGACCCAGTACTTC. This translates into CSARDPDAQETQYF.

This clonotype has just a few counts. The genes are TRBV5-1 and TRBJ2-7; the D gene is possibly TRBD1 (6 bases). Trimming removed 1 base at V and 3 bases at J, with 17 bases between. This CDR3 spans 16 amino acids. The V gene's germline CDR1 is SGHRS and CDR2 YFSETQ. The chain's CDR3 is CASSLRGWGTNYEQYF. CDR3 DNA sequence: TGCGCCAGCAGCTTGAGGGGATGGGGGACAAACTACGAGCAGTACTTC. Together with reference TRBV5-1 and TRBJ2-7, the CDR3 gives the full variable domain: KAGVTQTPRYLIKTRGQQVTLSCSPISGHRSVSWYQQTPGQGLQFLFEYFSETQRNKGNFPGRFSGRQFSNSRSEMNVSTLELGDSALYLCASSLRGWGTNYEQYFGPGTRLTVT.

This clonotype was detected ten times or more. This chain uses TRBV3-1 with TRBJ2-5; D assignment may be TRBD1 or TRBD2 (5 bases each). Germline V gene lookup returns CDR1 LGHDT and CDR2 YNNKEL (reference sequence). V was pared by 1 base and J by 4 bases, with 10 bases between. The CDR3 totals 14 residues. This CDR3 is CASSQVGELETQYF. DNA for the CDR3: TGTGCCAGCAGCCAAGTGGGGGAATTAGAGACCCAGTACTTC.

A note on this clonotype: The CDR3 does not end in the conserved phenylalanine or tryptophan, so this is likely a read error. This CDR3 reads CASSMERFYEQYL. CDR3 coding DNA: TGTGCCAGTAGTATGGAGAGATTCTACGAGCAGTACTTA. The chain is built from TRBV19 and TRBJ2-7; D ambiguous. The CDR3 runs to 13 residues. Germline CDR1 reads LNHDA; CDR2 reads SQIVND (reference sequence). Trimming took off 3 bases at V and 3 bases at J, with 9 bases between the two ends.

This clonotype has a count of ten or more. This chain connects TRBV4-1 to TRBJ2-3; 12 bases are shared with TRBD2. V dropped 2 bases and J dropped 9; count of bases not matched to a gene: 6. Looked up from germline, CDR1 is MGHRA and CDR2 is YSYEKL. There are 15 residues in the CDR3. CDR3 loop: CASSQRLAGVGTQYF. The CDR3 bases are TGCGCCAGCAGCCAAAGACTAGCGGGAGTTGGGACGCAGTATTTT.

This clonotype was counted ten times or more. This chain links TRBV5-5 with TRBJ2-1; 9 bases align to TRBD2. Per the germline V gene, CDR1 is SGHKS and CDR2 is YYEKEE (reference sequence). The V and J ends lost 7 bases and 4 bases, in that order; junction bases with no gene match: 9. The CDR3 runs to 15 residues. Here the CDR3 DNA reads TGTGCCAGCGGACCTCCTAGCGGGGTGTACAATGAGCAGTTCTTC. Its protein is CASGPPSGVYNEQFF. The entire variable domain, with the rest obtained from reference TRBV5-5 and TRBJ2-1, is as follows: DAGVTQSPTHLIKTRGQQVTLRCSPISGHKSVSWYQQVLGQGPQFIFQYYEKEERGRGNFPDRFSARQFPNYSSELNVNALLLGDSALYLCASGPPSGVYNEQFFGPGTRLTVL.

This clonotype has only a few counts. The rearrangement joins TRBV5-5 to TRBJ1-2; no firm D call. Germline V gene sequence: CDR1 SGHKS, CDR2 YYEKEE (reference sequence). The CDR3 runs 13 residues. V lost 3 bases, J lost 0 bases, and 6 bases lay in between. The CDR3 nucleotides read TGTGCCAGCAGCTCCGCAGCTAACTATGGCTACACCTTC. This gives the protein CASSSAANYGYTF. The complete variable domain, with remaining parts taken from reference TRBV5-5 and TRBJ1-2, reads DAGVTQSPTHLIKTRGQQVTLRCSPISGHKSVSWYQQVLGQGPQFIFQYYEKEERGRGNFPDRFSARQFPNYSSELNVNALLLGDSALYLCASSSAANYGYTFGSGTRLTVV.

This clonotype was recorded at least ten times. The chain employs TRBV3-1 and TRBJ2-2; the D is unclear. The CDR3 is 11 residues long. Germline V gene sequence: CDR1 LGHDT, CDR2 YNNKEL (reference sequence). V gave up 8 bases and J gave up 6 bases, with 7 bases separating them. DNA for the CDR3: TGTGCCAGCCTTACTGCCGGGGAGCTGTTTTTT. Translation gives CASLTAGELFF.

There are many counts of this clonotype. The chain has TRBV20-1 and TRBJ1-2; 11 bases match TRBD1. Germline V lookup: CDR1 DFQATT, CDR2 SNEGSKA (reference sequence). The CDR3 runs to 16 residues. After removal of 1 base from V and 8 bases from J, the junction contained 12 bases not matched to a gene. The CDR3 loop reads CSARGRTGGAWHGYTF. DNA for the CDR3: TGCAGTGCTAGAGGGAGGACAGGGGGCGCTTGGCACGGCTACACCTTC.

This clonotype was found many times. This chain's CDR3 is CASSLVRTHTGELFF. The CDR3 nucleotides are TGTGCCAGCAGCTTAGTCAGGACCCACACCGGGGAGCTGTTTTTT. The gene calls are TRBV7-6 and TRBJ2-2; D not certain. Germline V gene data show CDR1 as SGHVS and CDR2 as FNYEAQ. The CDR3 has 15 residues. V shed 1 base and J shed 3 bases, with 9 bases lying between them.

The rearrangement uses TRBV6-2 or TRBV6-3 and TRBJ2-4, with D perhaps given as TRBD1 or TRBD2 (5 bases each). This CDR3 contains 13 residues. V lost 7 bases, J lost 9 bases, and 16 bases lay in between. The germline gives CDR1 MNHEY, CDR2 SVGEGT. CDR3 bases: TGTGCCAGCAAAAACGTTGGGACGCGCATTCAGTACTTC. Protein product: CASKNVGTRIQYF.

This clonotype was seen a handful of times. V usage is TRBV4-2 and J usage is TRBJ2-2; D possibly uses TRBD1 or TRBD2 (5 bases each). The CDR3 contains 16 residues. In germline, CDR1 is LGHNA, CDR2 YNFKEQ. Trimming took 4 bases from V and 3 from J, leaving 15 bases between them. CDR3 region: CASSLRVGADTGELFF. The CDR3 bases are TGTGCCAGCAGCCTCCGGGTCGGGGCCGACACCGGGGAGCTGTTTTTT.